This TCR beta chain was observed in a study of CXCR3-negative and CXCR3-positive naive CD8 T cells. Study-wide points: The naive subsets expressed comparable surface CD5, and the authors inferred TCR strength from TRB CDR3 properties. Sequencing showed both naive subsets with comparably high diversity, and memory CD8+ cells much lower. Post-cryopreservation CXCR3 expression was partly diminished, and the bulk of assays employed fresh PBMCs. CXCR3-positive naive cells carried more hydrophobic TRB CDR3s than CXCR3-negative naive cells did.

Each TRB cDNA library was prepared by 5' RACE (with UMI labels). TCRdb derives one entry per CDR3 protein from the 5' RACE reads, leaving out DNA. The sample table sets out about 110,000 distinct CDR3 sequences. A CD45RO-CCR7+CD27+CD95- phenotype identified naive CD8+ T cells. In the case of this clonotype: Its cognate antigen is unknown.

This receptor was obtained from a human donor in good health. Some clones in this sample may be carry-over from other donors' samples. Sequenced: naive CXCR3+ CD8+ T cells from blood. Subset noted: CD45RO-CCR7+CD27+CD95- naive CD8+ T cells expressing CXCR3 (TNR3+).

The CDR3 loop is CASSLAAGSSPSYEQYF. This chain links TRBV12-3 or TRBV12-4 with TRBJ2-7; TCRdb returns TRBD2, unconfirmable since there is no DNA. CDR3 size: 17 residues.